This T cell receptor (beta chain) was obtained from a study of molecular identifiers for immune sequencing clone quantification. Each CDR3 protein is one row after TCRdb ran MiXCR on the PCR reads. The table lists more than 60,000 distinct CDR3 sequences, 15% to 20% of them singletons. Germline V gives CDR1 MNHEY, CDR2 SVGAGI. V dropped 5 bases and J dropped 5 bases, with 12 bases sitting between them. This CDR3 contains 13 residues. There are many counts of this clonotype. The gene calls are TRBV6-5 and TRBJ2-5; the D is unclear. This sequence was found in a human donor in good health. Some libraries in this study had Jurkat cell RNA spiked in. The sample comprised naive CD8+ T cells from blood, with Jurkat cell RNA spiked in. The subset denotes: FACS-sorted CD8+CD4-CCR7+CD45RA+ naive T cells. The CDR3 loop is CASSLESVETQYF. The CDR3 nucleotides read TGTGCCAGCAGTCTCGAATCTGTGGAGACCCAGTACTTC.